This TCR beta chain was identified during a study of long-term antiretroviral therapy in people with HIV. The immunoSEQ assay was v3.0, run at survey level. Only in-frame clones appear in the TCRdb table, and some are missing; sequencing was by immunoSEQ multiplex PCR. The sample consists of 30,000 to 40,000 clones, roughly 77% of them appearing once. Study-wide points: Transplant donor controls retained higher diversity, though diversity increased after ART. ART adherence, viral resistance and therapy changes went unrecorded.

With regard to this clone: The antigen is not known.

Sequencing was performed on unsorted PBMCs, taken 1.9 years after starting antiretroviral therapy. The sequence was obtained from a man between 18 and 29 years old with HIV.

The CDR3 loop reads CARRAHRGTNTEAFF. DNA of the CDR3: TGTGCCAGAAGAGCTCACAGGGGAACGAACACTGAAGCTTTCTTT. V and J are TRBV5-3 and TRBJ1-1; the match to TRBD1 covers 7 bases. TRBV5-3 is recorded as an ORF, its role being uncertain. J was trimmed by 1 base and V by 5 bases; bases with no gene match: 8. The CDR3 consists of 15 residues.